A single sample is the source of the 28 T cell receptor beta chains below, sequenced in a study of PD-1 blockade in classical Hodgkin lymphoma. Patients all relapsed after autologous stem cell transplantation, and there was variation in brentuximab vedotin exposure. The assay was immunoSEQ multiplex PCR, and TCRdb's table has in-frame clones only and misses some. Counted here are 28,000 or so clones, approximately 67% occurring once; the ten biggest clones make up approximately 10%. Material: peripheral blood mononuclear cells (PBMCs), obtained before the second cycle of nivolumab. These receptors all stem from a human donor with classical Hodgkin lymphoma.

This rearrangement joins TRBV18 to TRBJ2-3; TRBD1 matches 7 bases. Germline V gene sequence: CDR1 KGHSH, CDR2 LQKENI. CDR3 length equals 15 residues. The V gene end was trimmed by 2 bases and the J gene end by 0 bases; junction bases not matched to a gene: 2. CDR3 loop: CASSPDRASTDTQYF. The CDR3 bases are TGTGCCAGCTCACCAGACAGGGCTAGCACAGATACGCAGTATTTT.

The V call is TRBV19, the J call TRBJ2-7, with D possibly being TRBD1 (6 bases). Trimming shortened V by 3 bases and J by 3 bases, and 15 bases separated the two germline ends. Germline CDR1 and CDR2: LNHDA and SQIVND (reference sequence). The CDR3 totals 15 residues. In nucleotides, the CDR3 is TGTGCCAGTAGTATTGACAGGCAACCGAACTACGAGCAGTACTTC. It specifies CASSIDRQPNYEQYF.

V gene TRBV6-5 combines with J gene TRBJ2-5, with D possibly matching TRBD2 (6 bases). The CDR3 has 15 amino acids. From germline, CDR1 is MNHEY and CDR2 SVGAGI. Trimming stripped 7 bases from V and 5 bases from J, with 20 bases between. The CDR3, as DNA: TGTGCCAGCACCCGATTGCGGGGCAGGGAGGAGACCCAGTACTTC. Translated, it gives CASTRLRGREETQYF.

The rearrangement uses TRBV28 and TRBJ1-5, with 8 bases that match TRBD1. The CDR3 runs 14 residues. The germline V gene has CDR1 MDHEN and CDR2 SYDVKM. J lost 4 bases, V lost 5 bases, and 4 bases had no gene match. The CDR3 DNA reads as TGTGCCAGCAGTCCAGGGGGCAGGAATCAGCCCCAGCATTTT. As protein: CASSPGGRNQPQHF. Using reference TRBV28 and TRBJ1-5 for the parts outside the CDR3, the full variable domain is DVKVTQSSRYLVKRTGEKVFLECVQDMDHENMFWYRQDPGLGLRLIYFSYDVKMKEKGDIPEGYSVSREKKERFSLILESASTNQTSMYLCASSPGGRNQPQHFGDGTRLSIL.

The rearrangement joins TRBV30 to TRBJ2-3, with D possibly matching TRBD2 (6 bases). The ends were cut back, 2 bases at V and 0 bases at J, with 9 bases in the middle. Germline CDR1 GTSNPN, CDR2 SVGIG (reference sequence). The CDR3 contains 14 residues. The CDR3 reads CAWSLGTSTDTQYF. DNA of the CDR3: TGTGCCTGGAGTCTAGGGACTAGCACAGATACGCAGTATTTT.

The rearrangement links TRBV7-2 to TRBJ2-7; 8 nucleotides line up with TRBD1. The junction had 3 bases not matched to a gene; V was cut back by 5 bases and J by 3 bases. This CDR3 spans 13 amino acids. Germline V gene data show CDR1 as SGHTA and CDR2 as FQGNSA. The CDR3 coding sequence is TGTGCCAGCAGCCCCGACAGGGGCTACGAGCAGTACTTC. It codes for CASSPDRGYEQYF. Together with reference TRBV7-2 and TRBJ2-7, the CDR3 gives the full variable domain: GAGVSQSPSNKVTEKGKDVELRCDPISGHTALYWYRQSLGQGLEFLIYFQGNSAPDKSGLPSDRFSAERTGGSVSTLTIQRTQQEDSAVYLCASSPDRGYEQYFGPGTRLTVT.

The chain recombines TRBV13 with TRBJ2-3, with D unresolved. The germline V gene encodes CDR1 PRHDT and CDR2 FYEKMQ (reference sequence). V was pared by 5 bases and J by 4 bases, with 13 bases between. There are 14 residues in the CDR3. CDR3 DNA: TGTGCCAGCAGCAGACGAGAATTAGCAGATACGCAGTATTTT. Protein product: CASSRRELADTQYF.

V usage is TRBV6-5 and J usage is TRBJ1-5; D gene unclear. Between the trimmed V and J ends, which lost 2 bases and 0 bases, there was a span of 5 bases. Germline values: CDR1 MNHEY, CDR2 SVGAGI. CDR3 length equals 14 residues. The CDR3 nucleotides read TGTGCCAGCAGTTACGGGTATAGCAATCAGCCCCAGCATTTT. It translates to CASSYGYSNQPQHF.

This chain joins TRBV10-3 and TRBJ2-1, with 8 bases that match TRBD2. The J segment lost 3 bases and the V segment lost 9 bases, leaving 7 bases of the junction unmatched. The CDR3 length is 14 residues. Germline loops: CDR1 ENHRY, CDR2 SYGVKD. CDR3 region: CAIKLLADYNEQFF. The CDR3 coding sequence is TGTGCCATTAAGCTACTAGCGGACTACAATGAGCAGTTCTTC.

This sequence joins TRBV9 and TRBJ2-3; no clear D. Germline V CDR1 and CDR2: SGDLS, YYNGEE. With 4 bases removed from V and 2 bases from J, the gap between germline ends came to 5 bases. The CDR3 consists of 12 residues. The CDR3: CASSPYTDTQYF. The DNA of the CDR3 is TGTGCCAGCAGCCCATACACAGATACGCAGTATTTT.

By its share, this clone is medium-sized (0.01 to 0.1%). This chain connects TRBV21-1 to TRBJ2-6; the table names TRBD2, a call not compared with the DNA. TRBV21-1 is a known pseudogene. This CDR3 is built from 16 residues. The CDR3, as DNA: TGTGCCAGCACGTCCCATCTCTTGCGAGGAACCAACGTCCTGACTTTC. This encodes CASTSHLLRGTNVLTF.

The genes are TRBV7-9 and TRBJ2-5, with TRBD1 identical over 7 bases. The V segment lost 3 bases and the J segment 4 bases; nucleotides outside the gene matches: 2. CDR3 length: 13 amino acids. Germline V gene data show CDR1 as SEHNR and CDR2 as FQNEAQ (reference sequence). CDR3 region: CASSLGQLETQYF. The DNA for the CDR3 is TGTGCCAGCAGCTTGGGACAGCTAGAGACCCAGTACTTC.

Judged by abundance, this clone is medium-sized. CDR3: CASSLVSGRRTFF. CDR3 bases: TGTGCCAGCAGCTTAGTATCTGGCCGGCGGACTTTCTTT. The chain has TRBV11-2 and TRBJ1-1; unclear D gene. The CDR3 consists of 13 residues. CDR1 and CDR2 from the germline V gene are SGHAT and FQNNGV. V was clipped by 1 base and J by 12 bases, with 15 bases between them.

In its sample, this clone was seen a few times. The identical CDR3 is also encoded by other nucleotide sequences in the sample. V is TRBV5-4 and J is TRBJ2-1, with 11 bases lining up with TRBD2. Germline V CDR1 and CDR2: SGHNT, YYREEE (reference sequence). The CDR3 runs 16 residues. The trim removed 0 bases at V and 7 bases at J, leaving 6 bases unmatched. Here the CDR3 reads CASSLDSGRARNEQFF. In nucleotides, the CDR3 is TGTGCCAGCAGCTTGGATAGCGGGAGGGCGAGGAATGAGCAGTTCTTC.

The J gene is TRBJ2-7, the V gene TRBV28; TRBD1 matches 8 bases. Per the germline V gene, CDR1 is MDHEN and CDR2 is SYDVKM. V was clipped by 5 bases and J by 3 bases; unmatched bases: 6. The CDR3 is made up of 14 amino acids. This chain's CDR3 is CASSLAGGLYEQYF. For the CDR3, the DNA is TGTGCCAGCAGTCTCGCAGGGGGCCTCTACGAGCAGTACTTC.

This CDR3 reads CATSRDRGSGREETQYF. The DNA for the CDR3 is TGTGCCACCAGCAGAGACCGGGGCAGCGGGAGGGAAGAGACCCAGTACTTC. The chain joins TRBV15 to TRBJ2-5; TRBD2 agrees at 10 bases. Germline CDR1 LNHNV, CDR2 YYDKDF (reference sequence). V lost 0 bases, J lost 3 bases, and 7 bases stayed unmatched. CDR3 length: 17 residues.

The V call is TRBV29-1, the J call TRBJ1-1; D unresolved. CDR3 length: 12 residues. V was cut by 7 bases and J by 1 base, with 10 bases left in between. The germline V gene encodes CDR1 SQVTM and CDR2 ANQGSEA. CDR3 in DNA: TGCAGCGCCGGACGGTCGAACACTGAAGCTTTCTTT. This gives the protein CSAGRSNTEAFF.

V is TRBV6-6 and J is TRBJ2-7; 7 bases align to TRBD1. The junction had 8 bases not matched to a gene; V was cut back by 2 bases and J by 7 bases. The CDR3 is 14 amino acids. Germline V gene lookup returns CDR1 MNHNY and CDR2 SVGAGI (reference sequence). As DNA, the CDR3 is TGTGCCAGCAGTTACGACAGGGACACTACGGAGCAGTACTTC. Translated, it gives CASSYDRDTTEQYF.

The V call is TRBV10-3, the J call TRBJ2-7; perhaps D is TRBD1 or TRBD2 (6 bases each). Germline V gene lookup returns CDR1 ENHRY and CDR2 SYGVKD. This CDR3 has 15 residues. V was pared by 5 bases and J by 6 bases, with 20 bases between. The CDR3 sequence: CAISPTGTWGREQYF. CDR3 in DNA: TGTGCCATCAGTCCAACCGGGACTTGGGGGCGCGAGCAGTACTTC.

The V call is TRBV2, the J call TRBJ2-5; possibly TRBD2 for D (6 bases). The J call is uncertain, as TRBJ2-7 better fits the DNA end. The germline V gene has CDR1 SNHLY and CDR2 FYNNEI. This CDR3 comprises 14 residues. CDR3 amino acids: CASSEEGIWYEQYF. CDR3 nucleotide sequence: TGTGCCAGCAGTGAGGAGGGAATCTGGTACGAGCAGTACTTC.

This clone has only a few counts. The identical CDR3 is also encoded by other nucleotide sequences in the sample. The genes are TRBV7-3 and TRBJ1-1, with D possibly matching TRBD1 (5 bases). Trimming took 1 base from V and 4 from J, leaving 10 bases between them. This CDR3 region has 14 residues. Germline V lookup: CDR1 SGHTA, CDR2 FQGTGA. Here the CDR3 DNA reads TGTGCCAGCAGCTTAAGGGGGGGAAGCACTGAAGCTTTCTTT. It translates to CASSLRGGSTEAFF.

The chain recombines TRBV7-2 with TRBJ1-5, with a weak D call TRBD1 (6 bases). The CDR3 is 14 residues long. Germline values: CDR1 SGHTA, CDR2 FQGNSA. The V end lost 4 bases, the J end lost 3 bases, and 10 bases lay between the germline ends. The CDR3 sequence is CASSSTGYNQPQHF. DNA for the CDR3: TGTGCCAGCAGCTCAACAGGGTACAATCAGCCCCAGCATTTT. The full variable domain, with the rest looked up from reference TRBV7-2 and TRBJ1-5, is GAGVSQSPSNKVTEKGKDVELRCDPISGHTALYWYRQSLGQGLEFLIYFQGNSAPDKSGLPSDRFSAERTGGSVSTLTIQRTQQEDSAVYLCASSSTGYNQPQHFGDGTRLSIL.

Worth noting for this clone: Other DNA variants within this sample encode the same CDR3. The chain couples TRBV7-2 to TRBJ1-5; D unclear. Trimming removed 1 base from V and 1 base from J, with 8 bases in between. The CDR3 runs 15 residues. The germline CDR1 and CDR2 sequences are SGHTA and FQGNSA. CDR3 in DNA: TGTGCCAGCAGCTTAGATGGGCACAGCAATCAGCCCCAGCATTTT. This translates into CASSLDGHSNQPQHF.

The chain couples TRBV27 to TRBJ1-4; possible D gene TRBD1, 6 bases. This CDR3 is built from 14 residues. The V and J ends lost 3 bases and 11 bases respectively, with 16 bases between them. Germline assignment: CDR1 MNHEY and CDR2 SMNVEV (reference sequence). The CDR3 here is CASSFQGPGVKLFF. The CDR3 DNA follows: TGTGCCAGCAGTTTCCAGGGGCCCGGGGTGAAACTGTTTTTT.

The genes are TRBV6-5 and TRBJ2-5; D is uncertain. Per germline, CDR1 MNHEY and CDR2 SVGAGI. The CDR3 extends over 14 amino acids. The V gene lost 2 bases and the J gene lost 5 bases, with 12 bases spanning the gap. The CDR3 region has the DNA TGTGCCAGCAGTTACCTCCTCCCTGGGGAGACCCAGTACTTC. Encoded protein: CASSYLLPGETQYF.

This clone came up a few times. Distinct nucleotide sequences in the sample also encode this CDR3. This chain connects TRBV9 to TRBJ2-3; D ambiguous. Trimming left V 0 bases short and J 1 base short, with 6 bases between. Germline assignment: CDR1 SGDLS and CDR2 YYNGEE. The CDR3 runs 14 residues. The CDR3 loop is CASSVGSRTDTQYF. As DNA, the CDR3 is TGTGCCAGCAGCGTAGGGTCCCGCACAGATACGCAGTATTTT.

The chain employs TRBV19 and TRBJ1-3; D not certain. Per the germline V gene, CDR1 is LNHDA and CDR2 is SQIVND (reference sequence). The CDR3 consists of 14 residues. Trimming cost V 1 base and J 0 bases, with 4 bases left between them. The CDR3 coding sequence is TGTGCCAGTAGTATAGGGAGCTCTGGAAACACCATATATTTT. Translated: CASSIGSSGNTIYF.

The chain links TRBV11-2 to TRBJ2-3, with D possibly TRBD1 on 5 matching bases. The CDR3 is made up of 14 amino acids. Between the trimmed V and J ends, which lost 0 bases and 1 base, there was a span of 5 bases. CDR1 is SGHAT and CDR2 is FQNNGV in the germline V gene. CDR3 sequence reads: CASSLDRGTDTQYF. CDR3 nucleotide sequence: TGTGCCAGCAGCTTAGACAGGGGCACAGATACGCAGTATTTT.